Described below is a single TCR beta chain sequence and its context. Its specificity is unknown. Other DNA sequences in the sample encode the same CDR3. Primers for the PCR totalled 60 Vbeta and 13 Jbeta. Only in-frame clones appear in the TCRdb table, and some are missing; sequencing was by immunoSEQ multiplex PCR. The listing contains about 77,000 clones. These data originate in a study of cytomegalovirus exposure and HLA in healthy donors. Across the study: As an earlier analysis found, roughly 180 million T cells yielded approximately 100 million unique TCR beta sequences. Most donors, 70% to 85% of over 300 genotyped, fell in the Caucasian-associated ancestry cluster. Findings and limits, study-wide: As a later analysis revealed, the rate of TCR association differed by HLA locus, with DRB1 most and HLA-C fewest. A cluster of highly shared sequence variants was likely a sequencing artifact.

The CDR3 has 13 residues. V lost 1 base and J lost 8; bases outside the gene matches: 2. Germline V gene lookup returns CDR1 GTSNPN and CDR2 SVGIG (reference sequence). Sequencing was carried out using PBMCs. V usage is TRBV30 and J usage is TRBJ1-6; TRBD1 matches at 7 bases. This receptor was taken from a man aged 50 to 60 in good health and CMV-seropositive. CDR3 sequence: CAWSGQGDSPLHF. The CDR3 nucleotides read TGTGCCTGGAGTGGGCAGGGGGATTCACCCCTCCACTTT.